A single sample is the source of the 25 T cell receptor beta chains below, sequenced in a study of cytomegalovirus exposure and HLA in healthy donors. TCRdb keeps only in-frame clones here, not all; method: immunoSEQ multiplex PCR. The sample records approximately 200,000 clones, 75% to 90% being singletons. Sequenced material: PBMCs. These TCRs come from a man aged 18-30 years in good health and CMV-seropositive.

CDR3 sequence: CASSQDPVVSSRQYF. CDR3 DNA: TGCGCCAGCAGCCAAGATCCGGTAGTTAGCAGTCGGCAGTACTTC. The chain couples TRBV4-3 to TRBJ2-7; D is uncertain. The CDR3 runs 15 residues. Germline V gene lookup returns CDR1 LGHNA and CDR2 YSLEER. Trimming took off 0 bases at V and 9 bases at J, with 18 bases between the two ends.

The chain carries TRBV2 and TRBJ1-5; D is unresolved. The V end was cut by 11 bases, the J end by 1 base, with 15 bases between. The CDR3 loop spans 14 amino acids. The V gene's germline CDR1 is SNHLY and CDR2 FYNNEI. The DNA of the CDR3 is TGTGCCGGGTCAGCGGGATGGAGCAATCAGCCCCAGCATTTT. As protein: CAGSAGWSNQPQHF.

The chain joins TRBV6-5 to TRBJ1-5; weak D call: TRBD1 (5 bases). TRBJ2-3 matches the DNA end more closely, so the J call is doubtful. Germline CDR1 MNHEY, CDR2 SVGAGI. The CDR3 runs 15 residues. The CDR3 loop reads CASNPRPGIPQPQYF. Here the CDR3 DNA reads TGTGCCAGCAACCCTAGGCCAGGGATCCCACAGCCCCAGTATTTT.

The chain uses TRBV18 and TRBJ2-1; a possible D gene is TRBD2 (6 bases). The CDR3 is 14 residues long. Trimming left V 3 bases short and J 13 bases short, with 19 bases between. In germline, CDR1 is KGHSH, CDR2 LQKENI. The CDR3 nucleotides read TGTGCCAGCTCACCTAACGAGCGGGTTAGCCCACAGTTCTTC. It translates to CASSPNERVSPQFF. Variable domain in full (rest from reference TRBV18 and TRBJ2-1): NAGVMQNPRHLVRRRGQEARLRCSPMKGHSHVYWYRQLPEEGLKFMVYLQKENIIDESGMPKERFSAEFPKEGPSILRIQQVVRGDSAAYFCASSPNERVSPQFFGPGTRLTVL.

This chain links TRBV28 with TRBJ2-7; 8 bases are shared with TRBD1. Per the germline V gene, CDR1 is MDHEN and CDR2 is SYDVKM. This CDR3 has 11 residues. Trimming cost V 6 bases and J 6 bases; bases outside gene matches: 1. CDR3 coding DNA: TGTGCCAGCAGGGACAGGGCCGAGCAGTACTTC. Translation gives CASRDRAEQYF.

The V and J genes are TRBV4-2 and TRBJ1-4; no clear D. The V and J ends lost 2 bases and 8 bases respectively, with 18 bases between them. The length of the CDR3 is 16 residues. Germline CDR1 is LGHNA and CDR2 is YNFKEQ. The CDR3 DNA is TGTGCCAGCAGCCAAAACCCCGGGAAGACGGACGAAAAACTGTTTTTT. Protein sequence: CASSQNPGKTDEKLFF.

The J gene is TRBJ2-7, the V gene TRBV27, with 7 nucleotides matching TRBD2. Per the germline V gene, CDR1 is MNHEY and CDR2 is SMNVEV (reference sequence). The CDR3 has 14 residues. V trimming: 2 bases; J trimming: 7 bases; junction bases outside the gene matches: 8. CDR3: CASSLRGGTVEQYF. The DNA for the CDR3 is TGTGCCAGCAGTTTACGGGGAGGGACCGTGGAGCAGTACTTC.

The chain couples TRBV4-1 to TRBJ2-3, with D tentatively TRBD1 (6 bases). V was cut by 1 base and J by 7 bases, with 18 bases left in between. In germline, CDR1 is MGHRA, CDR2 YSYEKL. The CDR3 spans 16 residues. The CDR3 spells CASSQGLAGVTHTQYF. The DNA for the CDR3 is TGCGCCAGCAGCCAAGGTCTAGCAGGGGTTACACATACGCAGTATTTT.

The rearrangement uses TRBV4-3 and TRBJ2-1; 8 positions agree with TRBD2. V shed 4 bases and J 4 bases; nucleotides not matched to a gene: 18. This CDR3 has 19 residues. CDR1 is LGHNA and CDR2 is YSLEER in the germline V gene. The CDR3 protein is CASSPNFPGGYGKYNEQFF. The CDR3 nucleotides are TGCGCCAGCAGCCCCAATTTTCCGGGGGGGTACGGCAAATACAATGAGCAGTTCTTC.

The chain links TRBV11-3 to TRBJ2-1, with 10 bases aligning to TRBD2. Germline lookup yields CDR1 SGHNT and CDR2 YENEEA. The CDR3 loop spans 14 amino acids. The V and J ends lost 5 bases and 8 bases, in that order; junction bases with no gene match: 6. CDR3 sequence: CASSLDGLADEQFF. In DNA, the CDR3 is TGTGCCAGCAGCCTTGACGGACTAGCGGATGAGCAGTTCTTC.

The chain links TRBV5-1 to TRBJ2-1; TRBD2 aligns across 8 bases. Germline assignment: CDR1 SGHRS and CDR2 YFSETQ. The CDR3 covers 16 residues. Trimming cost V 6 bases and J 2 bases; bases outside gene matches: 10. The CDR3, as DNA: TGCGCCAGCACACCGCGGGCGGGAGGAACCTACAATGAGCAGTTCTTC. It translates to CASTPRAGGTYNEQFF.

The V call is TRBV30, the J call TRBJ1-5, with 7 bases that match TRBD1. CDR1 is GTSNPN and CDR2 is SVGIG in the germline V gene (reference sequence). V was pared by 7 bases and J by 5 bases, with 11 bases of the junction left unmatched. The CDR3 loop spans 14 amino acids. The DNA of the CDR3 is TGTGCCTTCCGGCCGGACAGGCCTTATCAGCCCCAGCATTTT. Encoded protein: CAFRPDRPYQPQHF. The complete variable domain, with remaining parts taken from reference TRBV30 and TRBJ1-5, reads SQTIHQWPATLVQPVGSPLSLECTVEGTSNPNLYWYRQAAGRGLQLLFYSVGIGQISSEVPQNLSASRPQDRQFILSSKKLLLSDSGFYLCAFRPDRPYQPQHFGDGTRLSIL.

This clone was detected only once. The rearrangement joins TRBV14 to TRBJ2-7; D is perhaps TRBD1 (6 bases). The V end was cut by 0 bases, the J end by 9 bases, with 12 bases between. The CDR3 sequence is 13 residues long. Germline V CDR1 and CDR2: SGHDN, FVKESK. As DNA, the CDR3 is TGTGCCAGCAGCCAAGATACAGGGTCGCTGCAGTACTTC. Encoded protein: CASSQDTGSLQYF.

V is TRBV2 and J is TRBJ2-4; 12 bases are a match to TRBD2. This CDR3 has 15 amino acids. The J segment lost 3 bases and the V segment lost 5 bases, leaving 2 bases of the junction unmatched. CDR1 and CDR2 from the germline V gene are SNHLY and FYNNEI. CDR3: CASSLGLAGKNIQYF. Here the CDR3 DNA reads TGTGCCAGCAGTTTGGGACTAGCGGGCAAAAACATTCAGTACTTC.

The chain uses TRBV28 and TRBJ2-1; 9 nucleotides align to TRBD2. Looked up from germline, CDR1 is MDHEN and CDR2 is SYDVKM. The V and J ends lost 6 bases and 7 bases, in that order; junction bases with no gene match: 7. The CDR3 contains 14 residues. Here the CDR3 DNA reads TGTGCCAGCAGGACCGGGACTAGCCTTAATGAGCAGTTCTTC. This translates into CASRTGTSLNEQFF.

This clone was seen a single time. The V and J genes are TRBV2 and TRBJ2-7; TRBD2 aligns across 10 bases. The CDR3 spans 14 residues. Germline V lookup: CDR1 SNHLY, CDR2 FYNNEI. V trimming: 5 bases; J trimming: 4 bases; junction bases outside the gene matches: 5. CDR3 in amino acids: CASSLAGESYEQYF. In DNA form, the CDR3 reads TGTGCCAGCAGTCTAGCGGGAGAAAGTTACGAGCAGTACTTC.

This clone has more than one count but fewer than ten. The chain uses TRBV19 and TRBJ2-6, with D tentatively TRBD2 (6 bases). Per germline, CDR1 LNHDA and CDR2 SQIVND (reference sequence). The CDR3 sequence is 16 residues long. Trimming removed 0 bases from V and 1 base from J, with 7 bases in between. CDR3 in amino acids: CASSIDGGSGANVLTF. CDR3 bases: TGTGCCAGTAGTATAGATGGAGGGTCTGGGGCCAACGTCCTGACTTTC.

The chain carries TRBV27 and TRBJ2-7; D is uncertain. CDR1 MNHEY and CDR2 SMNVEV come from the germline V gene (reference sequence). V lost 7 bases and J 4 bases, leaving 11 bases between the germline ends. The CDR3 has 12 residues. The DNA of the CDR3 is TGTGCCAGCATCTCAAGCCGTTACGAGCAGTACTTC. Its translation is CASISSRYEQYF.

The chain recombines TRBV10-3 with TRBJ2-2, with D possibly TRBD2 on 6 matching bases. This CDR3 region has 15 residues. Germline values: CDR1 ENHRY, CDR2 SYGVKD. Trimming left V 0 bases short and J 6 bases short, with 11 bases between. CDR3 in DNA: TGTGCCATCAGTGAGTCGGGAGGTTCGGCCGGGGAGCTGTTTTTT. Its protein is CAISESGGSAGELFF.

J is TRBJ1-1 and V is TRBV10-3; D might be TRBD1 (5 bases). The CDR3 is 16 amino acids. Germline CDR1 is ENHRY and CDR2 is SYGVKD. The V end lost 3 bases, the J end lost 5 bases, and 19 bases lay between the germline ends. This CDR3 is CAISDPNSRAGTEAFF. The DNA of the CDR3 is TGTGCCATCAGTGACCCAAATAGTAGGGCAGGGACTGAAGCTTTCTTT.

The chain couples TRBV7-2 to TRBJ2-7; TRBD1 is a possible D gene (5 bases). The CDR3 length is 15 residues. Per the germline V gene, CDR1 is SGHTA and CDR2 is FQGNSA. V was clipped by 0 bases and J by 5 bases, with 14 bases between them. DNA of the CDR3: TGTGCCAGCAGCTTAGCGGGGCTGCCTGGTGACGAGCAGTACTTC. Encoded protein: CASSLAGLPGDEQYF.

The rearrangement joins TRBV4-2 to TRBJ2-7, with 11 positions matching TRBD2. Germline V gives CDR1 LGHNA, CDR2 YNFKEQ. V gave up 1 base and J gave up 4 bases; unmatched junction bases: 6. This CDR3 is built from 16 residues. The CDR3 region has the DNA TGTGCCAGCAGCCAAGCGACTAGCGGGATGTTTTACGAGCAGTACTTC. Translating gives CASSQATSGMFYEQYF.

This clone came up once. The chain joins TRBV7-3 to TRBJ2-1, with a weak D call TRBD2 (6 bases). Trimming took 5 bases from V and 9 from J, leaving 17 bases between them. CDR3 length: 14 amino acids. Germline CDR1 and CDR2: SGHTA and FQGTGA. The CDR3 here is CASSQMSTSTEQFF. The CDR3, as DNA: TGTGCCAGCAGCCAGATGTCGACTAGTACTGAGCAGTTCTTC.

V usage is TRBV7-3 and J usage is TRBJ2-3, with 14 bases aligning to TRBD2. V shed 5 bases, J shed 5 bases, and the junction held 6 bases outside the gene matches. The CDR3 covers 16 residues. In germline, CDR1 is SGHTA, CDR2 FQGTGA. CDR3 region: CASSPSGTSGRDTQYF. The CDR3 nucleotides read TGTGCCAGCAGCCCGAGCGGGACTAGCGGGAGAGATACGCAGTATTTT.

The V call is TRBV6-6, the J call TRBJ2-5; D unclear. This CDR3 contains 12 residues. The V end was cut by 5 bases, the J end by 5 bases, with 9 bases between. Germline V gene lookup returns CDR1 MNHNY and CDR2 SVGAGI (reference sequence). The CDR3 here is CASSPSRETQYF. CDR3 nucleotides: TGTGCCAGCAGTCCATCACGGGAGACCCAGTACTTC.